The source of this T cell receptor (beta chain) is a study of blood T cell repertoires in COVID-19. Study details: Both acute and convalescent COVID-19 samples were obtained from the United States, Italy and Spain. Sources were T cells, B-cell-depleted T cells, or PBMCs; the material itself was cDNA or gDNA.

The CDR3 has 16 residues. V dropped 1 base and J dropped 0 bases, with 10 bases sitting between them. Germline loops: CDR1 SGHDN, CDR2 FVKESK. In its sample, this clone was seen a few times. Original data processing: Amplifying reference gene primers gave estimates of nucleated cell counts. TCRdb keeps only in-frame clones here, not all; method: immunoSEQ multiplex PCR. From that table come the V and J calls and clone size; the DNA was used to work out D and trimming. The sample holds roughly 84,000 clones, 80% to 90% seen once. The V gene is TRBV14, the J gene TRBJ2-1; D unresolved. The sample taken for sequencing was peripheral blood. The source of this sequence is a woman older than 75 with acute or convalescent COVID-19. The CDR3 DNA follows: TGTGCCAGCAGCCAAGGAGAGCCGAGCTCCTACAATGAGCAGTTCTTC. Protein sequence: CASSQGEPSSYNEQFF.